These T cell receptor beta chains were read from a single sample in a study of shared clonotypes between healthy human individuals. Repertoires were generated with immunoSEQ multiplex PCR, while TCRdb's copy carries only in-frame clones and drops some. The sample includes about a million clones, roughly 77% of them seen just once. Input material: memory CD4+ T cells from PBMCs. These receptor sequences come from a man aged 18 to 29 in good health. Some clones in this sample may be carry-over from other donors' samples. Both conserved end residues are part of each CDR3. A D gene is named only where the DNA matches it firmly. The size entry is marked missing in some rows and otherwise reads once, few, many or a size class.

v_gene	abundance	d_gene	len	j_gene	CDR3aa	CDR3nt
TRBV7-3	.	.	14	TRBJ1-1	CASSPWGGRTEAFF	TGTGCCAGCAGCCCCTGGGGGGGTCGCACTGAAGCTTTCTTT
TRBV6-5	.	.	12	TRBJ2-5	CASSLNQETQYF	TGTGCCAGCAGTCTGAATCAAGAGACCCAGTACTTC
TRBV7-9	.	TRBD1	16	TRBJ2-5	CASSLGTGQGQETQYF	TGTGCCAGCAGCTTAGGTACGGGACAGGGCCAAGAGACCCAGTACTTC
TRBV19	.	.	15	TRBJ1-2	CASSAHSTGNYGYTF	TGTGCCAGTAGTGCCCACTCGACAGGAAACTATGGCTACACCTTC
TRBV5-1	once	.	14	TRBJ2-7	CASSFTGLSYEQYF	TGCGCCAGCAGCTTTACAGGGCTCTCCTACGAGCAGTACTTC
TRBV6-1	.	.	12	TRBJ1-2	CASSEGTYGYTF	TGTGCCAGCAGTGAGGGGACCTATGGCTACACCTTC
TRBV5-4	.	TRBD2	17	TRBJ2-1	CASSAGLAGNSRNEQFF	TGTGCCAGCAGCGCGGGACTAGCGGGAAATTCTCGGAATGAGCAGTTCTTC
TRBV30	.	TRBD2	14	TRBJ2-1	CAWRKAGGRSEQFF	TGTGCCTGGAGGAAAGCGGGAGGGCGTAGTGAGCAGTTCTTC
TRBV29-1	.	.	16	TRBJ1-2	CSVEAGRSLGSGGYTF	TGCAGCGTTGAAGCGGGACGAAGTTTAGGGTCGGGTGGCTACACCTTC
TRBV6-1	once	.	13	TRBJ1-1	CASSEQGYTEAFF	TGTGCCAGCAGTGAACAGGGATACACTGAAGCTTTCTTT
TRBV18	.	.	15	TRBJ2-5	CASSPPRDGQETQYF	TGTGCCAGCTCACCACCCAGGGACGGTCAAGAGACCCAGTACTTC
TRBV7-2	.	.	14	TRBJ2-7	CATSHREGNAKQYF	TGTGCCACCTCCCACAGGGAGGGAAATGCGAAGCAGTACTTC
TRBV11-3	few	.	13	TRBJ1-1	CASSFGTNTEAFF	TGTGCCAGCAGCTTCGGCACGAACACTGAAGCTTTCTTT
TRBV27	.	TRBD1	13	TRBJ1-2	CASSFRDRGGYTF	TGTGCCAGCAGTTTCAGGGACAGGGGTGGCTACACCTTC
TRBV25-1	.	.	14	TRBJ1-3	CASSWGYREDTIYF	TGTGCCAGCAGTTGGGGCTACAGGGAGGACACCATATATTTT
TRBV9	.	.	16	TRBJ2-3	CASSVDPGRSTDTQYF	TGTGCCAGCAGCGTAGACCCGGGCCGCAGCACAGATACGCAGTATTTT
TRBV6-5	.	.	15	TRBJ2-2	CASSYNSGVAGELFF	TGTGCCAGCAGTTACAACTCCGGGGTCGCCGGGGAGCTGTTTTTT
TRBV10-3	few	TRBD1	14	TRBJ1-2	CAISGKDRAQGYTF	TGTGCCATCAGTGGGAAGGACAGGGCGCAGGGCTACACCTTC
TRBV7-8	.	.	12	TRBJ2-1	CASSLDASEQFF	TGTGCCAGCAGCTTAGATGCGAGTGAGCAGTTCTTC
TRBV5-1	once	.	17	TRBJ2-5	CASSAGGLTPTQETQYF	TGCGCCAGCAGCGCAGGAGGGCTAACACCTACCCAAGAGACCCAGTACTTC
TRBV5-1	.	.	15	TRBJ2-3	CASSSGATSTDTQYF	TGCGCCAGCAGCTCCGGCGCGACTAGCACAGATACGCAGTATTTT
TRBV13	.	.	14	TRBJ2-7	CASSLMDSAREQYF	TGTGCCAGCAGCCTAATGGACAGCGCACGCGAGCAGTACTTC
TRBV7-9	once	.	14	TRBJ1-2	CASSLGGGVLGYTF	TGTGCCAGCAGCTTAGGTGGGGGTGTGCTTGGCTACACCTTC
TRBV4-3	few	.	13	TRBJ1-1	CASSKGYATEAFF	TGCGCCAGCAGCAAAGGGTATGCCACTGAAGCTTTCTTT
TRBV7-8	few	.	13	TRBJ1-1	CASSLALGAQAFF	TGTGCCAGCAGCTTAGCGCTGGGGGCACAAGCTTTCTTT
TRBV6-5	once	.	14	TRBJ1-3	CASSYGPSGNTIYF	TGTGCCAGCAGTTACGGGCCATCTGGAAACACCATATATTTT
TRBV19	few	.	13	TRBJ2-1	CASNDFVDNEQFF	TGTGCCAGCAATGACTTTGTGGACAATGAGCAGTTCTTC
TRBV10-3	.	TRBD2	15	TRBJ2-5	CASSTSGSGQETQYF	TGTGCCAGCTCGACTAGCGGGAGTGGCCAAGAGACCCAGTACTTC
TRBV28	.	TRBD2	15	TRBJ2-1	CASSLTSGGHNEQFF	TGTGCCAGCAGTCTGACTAGCGGGGGCCACAATGAGCAGTTCTTC
TRBV18	.	.	14	TRBJ1-5	CASSGAVNNQPQHF	TGTGCCAGCTCAGGGGCCGTAAACAATCAGCCCCAGCATTTT
TRBV6-1	.	TRBD2	15	TRBJ2-1	CASSVLAGSYNEQFF	TGTGCCAGCAGTGTTCTAGCGGGTTCCTACAATGAGCAGTTCTTC
TRBV19	.	TRBD1	17	TRBJ2-5	CASSTWFRTGTQETQYF	TGTGCCAGTAGTACTTGGTTTAGGACAGGGACCCAAGAGACCCAGTACTTC
TRBV5-5	.	.	15	TRBJ2-6	CASSPMSSGANVLTF	TGTGCCAGCAGCCCGATGAGCTCTGGGGCCAACGTCCTGACTTTC
TRBV11-3	.	TRBD1	13	TRBJ2-3	CASSRDRSDTQYF	TGTGCCAGCAGCCGGGACAGATCAGATACGCAGTATTTT
TRBV20-1	.	TRBD1	10	TRBJ1-1	CSALDRDAFF	TGCAGTGCTCTCGACAGGGACGCTTTCTTT
TRBV7-9	.	.	15	TRBJ2-1	CASSPDVERYNEQFF	TGTGCCAGCTCCCCGGACGTCGAAAGATACAATGAGCAGTTCTTC
TRBV5-6	.	.	14	TRBJ1-1	CASSLVGVRTEAFF	TGTGCCAGCAGCTTGGTAGGGGTTCGAACTGAAGCTTTCTTT
TRBV28	.	.	14	TRBJ1-3	CASSYYSSGNTIYF	TGTGCCAGCAGTTACTATTCCTCTGGAAACACCATATATTTT
TRBV2	.	.	14	TRBJ2-5	CASSVEQLQETQYF	TGTGCCAGCAGTGTAGAACAGCTACAAGAGACCCAGTACTTC
TRBV4-3	.	.	16	TRBJ2-3	CASSQDIPGRTDTQYF	TGCGCCAGCAGCCAAGATATCCCCGGGCGCACAGATACGCAGTATTTT
TRBV29-1	.	.	13	TRBJ2-7	CSVEEVGGYEQYF	TGCAGCGTTGAAGAGGTAGGGGGGTACGAGCAGTACTTC